Presented here are 25 T cell receptor beta chains from one specimen sequenced in a study of blood T cell repertoires in COVID-19 (dated by TCRdb to 2020 to 2021). Receptors were amplified or captured by the immunoSEQ multiplex PCR assay. TCRdb retrieved this table from immuneACCESS and kept in-frame rearrangements only. Not all clones are present; in checked studies, unresolved V genes account for under half, and no reason is known for the remainder. Present in this sample are 200,000 to 250,000 clones, roughly 89% of which were seen just once. Together, the top ten hold around 3.5% of the sample. Sequenced material: PBMCs or T cells enriched from blood (not recorded which). The receptor source for this set is a woman in her thirties or forties with acute COVID-19.

The chain couples TRBV27 to TRBJ2-1; TRBD2 matches 12 bases. The CDR3 extends over 18 amino acids. Germline V gives CDR1 MNHEY, CDR2 SMNVEV (reference sequence). The V segment lost 7 bases and the J segment 1 base; nucleotides outside the gene matches: 11. This CDR3 reads CASKGTSGRGRSYNEQFF. CDR3 DNA: TGTGCCAGCAAGGGGACTAGCGGGCGAGGTAGGTCCTACAATGAGCAGTTCTTC.

This sequence joins TRBV11-2 and TRBJ1-3, with D unresolved. In germline, CDR1 is SGHAT, CDR2 FQNNGV. This CDR3 is 15 amino acids long. V was cut by 6 bases and J by 0 bases, with 12 bases left in between. CDR3 loop: CASRPSGSSGNTIYF. The CDR3 DNA reads as TGTGCCAGCAGACCAAGCGGGAGCTCTGGAAACACCATATATTTT.

The chain employs TRBV19 and TRBJ1-5; TRBD1 agrees at 11 bases. Per the germline V gene, CDR1 is LNHDA and CDR2 is SQIVND (reference sequence). The V and J ends lost 3 bases and 7 bases, in that order; junction bases with no gene match: 5. This CDR3 spans 15 amino acids. CDR3 loop: CASSIGTGGEQPQHF. The CDR3 DNA is TGTGCCAGTAGTATTGGGACAGGGGGAGAGCAGCCCCAGCATTTT. Looking up the rest from reference TRBV19 and TRBJ1-5 gives the full variable domain: DGGITQSPKYLFRKEGQNVTLSCEQNLNHDAMYWYRQDPGQGLRLIYYSQIVNDFQKGDIAEGYSVSREKKESFPLTVTSAQKNPTAFYLCASSIGTGGEQPQHFGDGTRLSIL.

The CDR3 DNA reads as TGTGCCAGCAGTGAACCTGGGCAGGGGGACAAAAACATTCAGTACTTC. Translation: CASSEPGQGDKNIQYF. The chain carries TRBV6-1 and TRBJ2-4, with 7 bases aligning to TRBD1. CDR1 is MNHNS, CDR2 SASEGT, per germline. V lost 2 bases, J lost 3 bases, and 7 bases stayed unmatched. CDR3 length equals 16 residues.

This clone was observed a handful of times. This sequence joins TRBV19 and TRBJ1-2, with a weak D call TRBD1 (5 bases). This CDR3 spans 14 amino acids. V lost 11 bases, J lost 7 bases, and 23 bases lay in between. The germline gives CDR1 LNHDA, CDR2 SQIVND (reference sequence). The CDR3 nucleotides are TGTGCCGGCCGGGGGGGTCAAGGATCGCGTGGCTACACCTTC. This codes for CAGRGGQGSRGYTF.

The chain combines TRBV14 with TRBJ2-7; 10 bases are a match to TRBD1. The V gene end was trimmed by 0 bases and the J gene end by 1 base; junction bases not matched to a gene: 6. In germline, CDR1 is SGHDN, CDR2 FVKESK. This CDR3 has 17 amino acids. The CDR3: CASSQDYRTGGSYEQYF. DNA of the CDR3: TGTGCCAGCAGCCAAGATTATCGGACAGGGGGGTCCTACGAGCAGTACTTC.

This chain connects TRBV6-1 to TRBJ1-3, with a weak D call TRBD1 (6 bases). This CDR3 contains 16 residues. Germline V gene data show CDR1 as MNHNS and CDR2 as SASEGT. V lost 1 base and J lost 2, with 12 bases in between. Here the CDR3 reads CASSEGSGGPGNTIYF. The CDR3 DNA reads as TGTGCCAGCAGTGAAGGATCGGGGGGCCCTGGAAACACCATATATTTT.

The chain links TRBV3-1 (or the pseudogene TRBV3-2) to TRBJ1-2, with 8 bases fitting TRBD1. The V gene's germline CDR1 is LGHDT and CDR2 YNNKEL (reference sequence). V trimming: 3 bases; J trimming: 8 bases; junction bases outside the gene matches: 14. This CDR3 is built from 16 residues. CDR3 region: CASSHSDDRGREGYTF. DNA of the CDR3: TGTGCCAGCAGCCACAGCGACGACAGGGGTCGGGAGGGCTACACCTTC.

The chain links TRBV15 to TRBJ1-6; possible D gene TRBD1, 5 bases. The V gene lost 1 base and the J gene lost 10 bases, with 20 bases spanning the gap. Germline CDR1 reads LNHNV; CDR2 reads YYDKDF (reference sequence). The CDR3 loop spans 17 amino acids. The chain's CDR3 is CATSRAPLQGLESPLHF. The CDR3 bases are TGTGCCACCAGCAGAGCCCCCTTGCAGGGTTTAGAGTCACCCCTCCACTTT.

J is TRBJ1-1 and V is TRBV20-1, with TRBD1 as a possible D gene (5 bases). V lost 3 bases to trimming and J lost 0 bases, with 11 bases between them. This CDR3 is built from 14 residues. Germline V gives CDR1 DFQATT, CDR2 SNEGSKA (reference sequence). CDR3 amino acids: CSASSLGVNTEAFF. The CDR3 bases are TGCAGTGCTAGTTCTTTAGGGGTGAACACTGAAGCTTTCTTT.

The chain links TRBV7-9 to TRBJ2-3, with TRBD2 matching 10 bases. Trimming at V came to 5 bases and at J to 2 bases, leaving 13 bases not matched to a gene. Germline loops: CDR1 SEHNR, CDR2 FQNEAQ (reference sequence). The CDR3 extends over 18 amino acids. The CDR3 sequence is CASSQTSGSSGLTDTQYF. The CDR3 DNA follows: TGTGCCAGCAGCCAGACTAGCGGGTCTTCGGGACTCACAGATACGCAGTATTTT.

The DNA for the CDR3 is TGTGCCAGCAGCTTGGACGTGGTAGCGGACACTGAAGCTTTCTTT. Protein: CASSLDVVADTEAFF. The chain has TRBV5-6 and TRBJ1-1; D unresolved. The CDR3 has 15 residues. Germline V CDR1 and CDR2: SGHDT, YYEEEE. V lost 0 bases, J lost 3 bases, and 12 bases lay in between.

The chain is built from TRBV7-3 and TRBJ2-3; 9 bases line up with TRBD2. This CDR3 spans 14 amino acids. V dropped 4 bases and J dropped 4; count of bases not matched to a gene: 3. Germline CDR1 SGHTA, CDR2 FQGTGA. The CDR3 here is CASSSRLAADTQYF. CDR3 bases: TGTGCCAGCAGCTCCAGACTAGCGGCAGATACGCAGTATTTT. Looking up the rest from reference TRBV7-3 and TRBJ2-3 gives the full variable domain: GAGVSQTPSNKVTEKGKYVELRCDPISGHTALYWYRQSLGQGPEFLIYFQGTGAADDSGLPNDRFFAVRPEGSVSTLKIQRTERGDSAVYLCASSSRLAADTQYFGPGTRLTVL.

Here the CDR3 DNA reads TGTGCCAGTAGTATGAGGGGACTCGGATCTAACACTGAAGCTTTCTTT. It is translated as CASSMRGLGSNTEAFF. This sequence joins TRBV19 and TRBJ1-1, with D possibly TRBD1 on 5 matching bases. Trimming removed 3 bases at V and 2 bases at J, with 16 bases between. The CDR3 covers 16 residues. Germline V lookup: CDR1 LNHDA, CDR2 SQIVND (reference sequence).

The rearrangement uses TRBV11-3 and TRBJ2-1, with D possibly matching TRBD1 (6 bases). Germline V gene sequence: CDR1 SGHNT, CDR2 YENEEA. The CDR3 is 14 residues long. With 6 bases removed from V and 4 bases from J, the gap between germline ends came to 13 bases. CDR3 coding DNA: TGTGCCAGCAGTCGTAGAGGGGGTTACAATGAGCAGTTCTTC. The encoded protein is CASSRRGGYNEQFF. The whole variable domain, remainder taken from reference TRBV11-3 and TRBJ2-1, is EAGVVQSPRYKIIEKKQPVAFWCNPISGHNTLYWYLQNLGQGPELLIRYENEEAVDDSQLPKDRFSAERLKGVDSTLKIQPAELGDSAVYLCASSRRGGYNEQFFGPGTRLTVL.

The J gene is TRBJ1-5, the V gene TRBV5-1, with D possibly TRBD1 on 5 matching bases. The V gene lost 4 bases and the J gene lost 4 bases, with 9 bases spanning the gap. Germline V gene data show CDR1 as SGHRS and CDR2 as YFSETQ. There are 13 residues in the CDR3. CDR3 residues: CASSPGGNQPQHF. The CDR3 nucleotides read TGCGCCAGCAGCCCGGGGGGGAATCAGCCCCAGCATTTT.

The genes are TRBV24-1 and TRBJ2-1, with D perhaps TRBD2 (6 bases). Per the germline V gene, CDR1 is KGHDR and CDR2 is SFDVKD. The CDR3 sequence is 13 residues long. V was clipped by 9 bases and J by 9 bases, with 17 bases between them. The CDR3 spells CATEGSRGSEQFF. Here the CDR3 DNA reads TGTGCCACCGAGGGTTCGCGGGGAAGTGAGCAGTTCTTC.

The V call is TRBV7-8, the J call TRBJ2-1, with 8 bases lining up with TRBD2. V gave up 5 bases and J gave up 10 bases; unmatched junction bases: 19. CDR3 length equals 17 residues. Per the germline V gene, CDR1 is SGHVS and CDR2 is FQNEAQ. CDR3 coding DNA: TGTGCCAGCAGCCCCTCCGGGACGGGGGGGGATACAAGGGAGCAGTTCTTC. It specifies CASSPSGTGGDTREQFF.

The V call is TRBV6-5, the J call TRBJ2-2; D gene uncertain. This CDR3 spans 13 amino acids. CDR1 is MNHEY, CDR2 SVGAGI, per germline. The V end was cut by 6 bases, the J end by 5 bases, with 10 bases between. The CDR3, as DNA: TGTGCCAGCAGGACTCCAGCGACCGGGGAGCTGTTTTTT. This sequence encodes CASRTPATGELFF.

In regard to this clone: Different DNA sequences within this sample yield the same CDR3. V usage is TRBV19 and J usage is TRBJ1-1; tentatively, D is TRBD1 (6 bases). Trimming stripped 7 bases from V and 4 bases from J, with 10 bases between. This CDR3 contains 12 residues. Germline CDR1 is LNHDA and CDR2 is SQIVND (reference sequence). The CDR3 sequence is CASTGVGTEAFF. The CDR3 region has the DNA TGTGCCAGTACAGGGGTGGGCACTGAAGCTTTCTTT. Drawing the rest from reference TRBV19 and TRBJ1-1, the complete variable domain is DGGITQSPKYLFRKEGQNVTLSCEQNLNHDAMYWYRQDPGQGLRLIYYSQIVNDFQKGDIAEGYSVSREKKESFPLTVTSAQKNPTAFYLCASTGVGTEAFFGQGTRLTVV.

V gene TRBV7-2 combines with J gene TRBJ2-7; a possible D gene is TRBD2 (6 bases). The length of the CDR3 is 15 residues. Trimming cost V 2 bases and J 5 bases, with 16 bases left between them. Germline V CDR1 and CDR2: SGHTA, FQGNSA. The CDR3 DNA reads as TGTGCCAGCAGCTTATCTAGTCGCGGGATCGACGAGCAGTACTTC. It encodes CASSLSSRGIDEQYF. The full variable domain, in which reference TRBV7-2 and TRBJ2-7 provide the parts outside the CDR3, is GAGVSQSPSNKVTEKGKDVELRCDPISGHTALYWYRQSLGQGLEFLIYFQGNSAPDKSGLPSDRFSAERTGGSVSTLTIQRTQQEDSAVYLCASSLSSRGIDEQYFGPGTRLTVT.

This clone was observed once. The chain joins TRBV30 to TRBJ1-2; unclear D gene. V was clipped by 0 bases and J by 3 bases, with 11 bases between them. The CDR3 totals 14 residues. Germline V gene lookup returns CDR1 GTSNPN and CDR2 SVGIG (reference sequence). CDR3 sequence (DNA): TGTGCCTGGAGTGTAGCTAGGTCGTACTATGGCTACACCTTC. This translates into CAWSVARSYYGYTF.

The gene calls are TRBV3-1 (or the pseudogene TRBV3-2) and TRBJ1-2; tentatively, D is TRBD1 (5 bases). This CDR3 is built from 12 residues. CDR1 and CDR2 (germline): LGHDT, YNNKEL (reference sequence). The V gene lost 4 bases and the J gene lost 6 bases, with 9 bases spanning the gap. CDR3 sequence: CASSRGRDGYTF. The CDR3 nucleotides are TGTGCCAGCAGCCGGGGGAGGGATGGCTACACCTTC.

This clone was recorded only once. The chain combines TRBV18 with TRBJ1-3; D unresolved. The CDR3 covers 15 residues. V lost 0 bases and J lost 3, with 9 bases in between. Germline values: CDR1 KGHSH, CDR2 LQKENI. Here the CDR3 DNA reads TGTGCCAGCTCACCACCAGAGGGAGTTGGAAACACCATATATTTT. Translation: CASSPPEGVGNTIYF.

The J gene is TRBJ2-2, the V gene TRBV5-1, with TRBD1 identical over 8 bases. This CDR3 has 14 amino acids. Germline V gene data show CDR1 as SGHRS and CDR2 as YFSETQ. The V and J ends lost 3 bases and 5 bases, in that order; junction bases with no gene match: 3. The CDR3 DNA is TGCGCCAGCAGCTACTACAGGGGGACCGGGGAGCTGTTTTTT. This sequence encodes CASSYYRGTGELFF.